Below are 19 T cell receptor beta chains sequenced from a single sample in a study of CD8+ T cells in alopecia areata. The authors extracted RNA and reverse transcribed it into cDNA as the sequencing template. Method: immunoSEQ multiplex PCR; TCRdb's copy keeps in-frame clones and lacks some. The profile shows around 200,000 clones, roughly 64% of them singletons. Treatment here: oral pan-JAK inhibitor, 5-10 mg twice daily. Here the sequenced sample was CD8+ T cells sorted from blood, taken at week 24, from a patient treated with tofacitinib. The receptors stem from a human donor with alopecia areata.

The rearrangement uses TRBV27 and TRBJ2-7; 10 bases line up with TRBD2. The CDR3 has 16 amino acids. Germline CDR1 MNHEY, CDR2 SMNVEV (reference sequence). J was trimmed by 2 bases and V by 2 bases; bases with no gene match: 6. The CDR3 protein is CASSLTSGDYPYEQYF. DNA of the CDR3: TGTGCCAGCAGTTTAACTAGCGGGGATTATCCCTACGAGCAGTACTTC.

This rearrangement joins TRBV5-6 to TRBJ2-7; no firm D call. The germline V gene has CDR1 SGHDT and CDR2 YYEEEE. Between the trimmed V and J ends, which lost 0 bases and 6 bases, there was a span of 7 bases. This CDR3 has 12 amino acids. The CDR3 loop is CASSLGILEQYF. DNA of the CDR3: TGTGCCAGCAGCTTGGGGATCCTCGAGCAGTACTTC.

J is TRBJ2-1 and V is TRBV6-5, with 8 nucleotides matching TRBD2. The length of the CDR3 is 12 residues. Germline V gene sequence: CDR1 MNHEY, CDR2 SVGAGI. With 11 bases clipped from V and 6 bases from J, the junction kept 6 bases outside the gene matches. The CDR3 is CASSGGINEQFF. As DNA, the CDR3 is TGTGCCTCTTCGGGGGGGATCAATGAGCAGTTCTTC.

In the case of this clone: Sequence at one end of the junction differs from germline and may be a read error. The V call is TRBV27, the J call TRBJ2-1; D is perhaps TRBD2 (6 bases). The CDR3 has 15 amino acids. The germline gives CDR1 MNHEY, CDR2 SMNVEV (reference sequence). The CDR3 sequence: CASSVSSARVNEQFF. The CDR3 region has the DNA TGTGCCAGCAGTGTATCTAGCGCCCGGGTCAATGAGCAGTTCTTC.

This clone was observed a few times. The chain recombines TRBV6-5 with TRBJ2-7; a weak D match, TRBD2 (6 bases). Germline CDR1 is MNHEY and CDR2 is SVGAGI. This CDR3 is 11 amino acids long. CDR3 coding DNA: TGTGCGGCGGGGTCCTCCTACGAGCAGTACTTC. Amino acid sequence: CAAGSSYEQYF.

This rearrangement joins TRBV6-5 to TRBJ2-7; D gene ambiguous. The V and J ends lost 5 bases and 3 bases respectively, with 11 bases between them. The CDR3 extends over 13 amino acids. Germline-derived CDR1 and CDR2 are MNHEY and SVGAGI. This CDR3 is CASSPAWGYEQYF. CDR3 nucleotides: TGTGCCAGCAGTCCCGCCTGGGGCTACGAGCAGTACTTC.

A note on this clone: Its ends do not fully match the called genes, so a read error is possible. The chain carries TRBV2 and TRBJ1-6, with 7 bases aligning to TRBD1. The CDR3 contains 13 residues. Germline values: CDR1 SNHLY, CDR2 FYNNEI. The CDR3 loop is CAGRDRNNSPLHF. The DNA of the CDR3 is TGTGCCGGCAGGGACAGAAATAATTCACCCCTCCACTTT.

The chain employs TRBV4-1 and TRBJ2-7; a possible D gene is TRBD2 (6 bases). CDR3 length: 13 residues. Germline-derived CDR1 and CDR2 are MGHRA and YSYEKL. V dropped 4 bases and J dropped 5 bases, with 12 bases sitting between them. The CDR3: CASSPGGVDEQYF. DNA of the CDR3: TGCGCCAGCAGCCCAGGAGGGGTGGACGAGCAGTACTTC.

J is TRBJ2-2 and V is TRBV12-5; D may be TRBD1 or TRBD2 (6 bases each). The V end was cut by 7 bases, the J end by 0 bases, with 12 bases between. Germline CDR1 is LGHNT and CDR2 is FRNRAP. The CDR3 contains 15 residues. The CDR3 coding sequence is TGTGCTAGTGACAGGGCGGGATCGAACACCGGGGAGCTGTTTTTT. Residues: CASDRAGSNTGELFF.

This clone was picked up a small number of times. Other DNA sequences in the same sample also yield this CDR3. CDR3 bases: TGCGCCAGCAGCCAAGAGGGGGGAGGCTACACCTTC. It codes for CASSQEGGGYTF. This chain connects TRBV4-1 to TRBJ1-2; TRBD1 might be the D (5 bases). Between the trimmed V and J ends, which lost 0 bases and 8 bases, there was a span of 7 bases. The CDR3 totals 12 residues. Looked up from germline, CDR1 is MGHRA and CDR2 is YSYEKL.

This clone was observed a handful of times. The V and J genes are TRBV18 and TRBJ2-5; weak D call: TRBD1 (6 bases). V was clipped by 2 bases and J by 2 bases, with 12 bases between them. CDR1 is KGHSH and CDR2 is LQKENI in the germline V gene. This CDR3 has 15 amino acids. CDR3: CASSPADRLQETQYF. The CDR3 DNA sequence: TGTGCCAGCTCACCAGCGGACAGACTTCAAGAGACCCAGTACTTC.

J is TRBJ2-1 and V is TRBV7-8, with a weak D call TRBD2 (7 bases). V was shortened by 4 bases and J by 5 bases, with 18 bases between the two germline ends. Germline-derived CDR1 and CDR2 are SGHVS and FQNEAQ. CDR3 size: 16 residues. CDR3 DNA sequence: TGTGCCAGCAGCTCTGTTAGGGGGGGGTACGACAATGAGCAGTTCTTC. Translation: CASSSVRGGYDNEQFF.

This clone was seen a handful of times. The V call is TRBV14, the J call TRBJ2-4, with 8 bases fitting TRBD1. Losses at the gene ends were 5 bases for V and 8 bases for J; bases not matched to a gene: 5. The CDR3 loop spans 13 amino acids. Germline V gives CDR1 SGHDN, CDR2 FVKESK. The CDR3, as DNA: TGTGCCAGCAGCGTAATACAGGGGGACATTCAGTACTTC. Protein: CASSVIQGDIQYF.

The CDR3 nucleotides are TGTGCCAGCAGCCATGGTGATAGCGGGGGGGCATACTACAATGAGCAGTTCTTC. Protein product: CASSHGDSGGAYYNEQFF. The chain uses TRBV14 and TRBJ2-1, with TRBD2 matching 11 bases. The junction had 10 bases not matched to a gene; V was cut back by 3 bases and J by 3 bases. The CDR3 is made up of 18 amino acids. CDR1 and CDR2 (germline): SGHDN, FVKESK.

This clone has a handful of counts. V usage is TRBV7-9 and J usage is TRBJ1-1; unclear D gene. The germline V gene encodes CDR1 SEHNR and CDR2 FQNEAQ (reference sequence). V lost 4 bases and J lost 1, with 4 bases in between. CDR3 length: 12 residues. CDR3 in amino acids: CASSSWNTEAFF. The CDR3 coding sequence is TGTGCCAGCAGCTCTTGGAACACTGAAGCTTTCTTT.

The table lists this clone with a few counts. This chain uses TRBV6-5 with TRBJ2-3, with 10 bases identical to TRBD1. Losses at the gene ends were 3 bases for V and 6 bases for J; bases not matched to a gene: 6. This CDR3 is 15 amino acids long. Germline values: CDR1 MNHEY, CDR2 SVGAGI. Written as DNA, the CDR3 is TGTGCCAGCAGTTATAGAGTGACAGGGGGCGATACGCAGTATTTT. It specifies CASSYRVTGGDTQYF.

J is TRBJ2-1 and V is TRBV5-6, with 9 bases identical to TRBD2. The CDR3 has 14 amino acids. Germline assignment: CDR1 SGHDT and CDR2 YYEEEE. Trimming removed 0 bases from V and 6 bases from J; junction bases left unmatched: 1. CDR3 in amino acids: CASSLGLAVNEQFF. The CDR3 DNA follows: TGTGCCAGCAGCTTGGGACTAGCGGTCAATGAGCAGTTCTTC.

In its sample, this clone was seen a few times. The V gene is TRBV30, the J gene TRBJ2-7; 13 bases are a match to TRBD2. Per germline, CDR1 GTSNPN and CDR2 SVGIG (reference sequence). The CDR3 runs to 15 residues. With 0 bases clipped from V and 2 bases from J, the junction kept 1 base outside the gene matches. CDR3 coding DNA: TGTGCCTGGAGTGTACTAGCGGGGGGGCCCTACGAGCAGTACTTC. The encoded protein is CAWSVLAGGPYEQYF.

This clone was recorded a few times. The chain uses TRBV5-1 and TRBJ1-4; possible D gene TRBD1, 6 bases. This CDR3 contains 15 residues. V was shortened by 5 bases and J by 4 bases, with 15 bases between the two germline ends. The germline CDR1 and CDR2 sequences are SGHRS and YFSETQ. CDR3 residues: CASRQTGISNEKLFF. As DNA, the CDR3 is TGCGCCAGCAGACAAACAGGGATTAGTAATGAAAAACTGTTTTTT.